A single sample is the source of the 23 T cell receptor beta chains below, sequenced in a study of shared clonotypes between healthy human individuals. Produced via immunoSEQ multiplex PCR; TCRdb's table is partial and in-frame only. The repertoire consists of about 820,000 clones, with 90% to 95% occurring once and the leading ten covering 24%. It was CD45RO-negative cells, positively selected for CCR7, that made up naive CD8 cells, with terminally differentiated effector memory CD45RA+ cells excluded. Sequencing was carried out using naive CD8+ T cells sorted from blood. These receptors were taken from a man younger than 40 in good health.

The gene calls are TRBV7-6 and TRBJ1-1; D unresolved. CDR3 length equals 16 residues. The V gene lost 5 bases and the J gene lost 7 bases, with 23 bases spanning the gap. Germline V gene data show CDR1 as SGHVS and CDR2 as FNYEAQ. The CDR3 region is CASSPRQGSATHEAFF. CDR3 nucleotides: TGTGCCAGCAGCCCGAGGCAAGGCAGCGCGACGCATGAAGCTTTCTTT.

The chain uses TRBV10-3 and TRBJ1-3; the D is unclear. The CDR3 is made up of 13 amino acids. Germline values: CDR1 ENHRY, CDR2 SYGVKD. V was pared by 8 bases and J by 7 bases, with 15 bases between. The CDR3 protein is CAIRMADMNTIYF. The CDR3 DNA is TGTGCCATCCGTATGGCAGACATGAACACCATATATTTT.

The CDR3 DNA reads as TGTGCCAGCGGGGCCGAGAGCTCCTACAATGAGCAGTTCTTC. Its protein product is CASGAESSYNEQFF. This rearrangement joins TRBV27 to TRBJ2-1; D perhaps matches TRBD1 (5 bases). CDR1 is MNHEY and CDR2 is SMNVEV in the germline V gene (reference sequence). The CDR3 runs to 14 residues. With 8 bases removed from V and 0 bases from J, the gap between germline ends came to 11 bases.

The chain employs TRBV7-3 and TRBJ2-3, with TRBD2 identical over 11 bases. The germline V gene has CDR1 SGHTA and CDR2 FQGTGA. The V segment lost 5 bases and the J segment 4 bases; nucleotides outside the gene matches: 5. The CDR3 sequence is 15 residues long. CDR3 sequence reads: CASSTGTSGPDTQYF. Written as DNA, the CDR3 is TGTGCCAGCAGCACCGGGACTAGCGGCCCAGATACGCAGTATTTT.

As concerns this clone: A much bigger clone sits one base away, suggesting this may be a read error. The same CDR3 also results from other DNA sequences found in this sample. The rearrangement joins TRBV11-2 to TRBJ2-1; 7 bases are shared with TRBD2. The CDR3 has 15 amino acids. V dropped 4 bases and J dropped 0; count of bases not matched to a gene: 3. From germline, CDR1 is SGHAT and CDR2 FQNNGV. As DNA, the CDR3 is TGTGCCAGCAGCTCTAGCGGAAGCTCCTACAATGAGCAGTTCTTC. Translating gives CASSSSGSSYNEQFF.

The chain uses TRBV10-2 and TRBJ2-2; 10 bases agree with TRBD1. The CDR3 spans 16 residues. Germline assignment: CDR1 WSHSY and CDR2 SAAADI. Losses at the gene ends were 3 bases for V and 6 bases for J; bases not matched to a gene: 7. In DNA, the CDR3 is TGCGCCAGCAGTGACGCCGGGACAGGGGTGGCCGGGGAGCTGTTTTTT. It yields the protein CASSDAGTGVAGELFF.

The genes are TRBV15 and TRBJ1-5; 7 nucleotides match TRBD1. V lost 1 base to trimming and J lost 7 bases; unmatched junction nucleotides: 4. Germline V gene lookup returns CDR1 LNHNV and CDR2 YYDKDF (reference sequence). The CDR3 extends over 14 amino acids. The CDR3 bases are TGTGCCACCAGCAGAGTGACAGGGTCCCAGCCCCAGCATTTT. As protein: CATSRVTGSQPQHF.

V is TRBV11-2 and J is TRBJ2-7; D ambiguous. The germline V gene has CDR1 SGHAT and CDR2 FQNNGV. Trimming removed 6 bases at V and 3 bases at J, with 12 bases between. This CDR3 comprises 13 residues. CDR3 sequence: CASRSTNDYEQYF. DNA of the CDR3: TGTGCCAGCAGATCCACAAATGACTACGAGCAGTACTTC. Full variable domain (missing parts from reference TRBV11-2 and TRBJ2-7): EAGVAQSPRYKIIEKRQSVAFWCNPISGHATLYWYQQILGQGPKLLIQFQNNGVVDDSQLPKDRFSAERLKGVDSTLKIQPAKLEDSAVYLCASRSTNDYEQYFGPGTRLTVT.

V is TRBV7-9 and J is TRBJ2-5, with 7 bases that match TRBD2. The J segment lost 2 bases and the V segment lost 5 bases, leaving 8 bases of the junction unmatched. Germline CDR1 reads SEHNR; CDR2 reads FQNEAQ (reference sequence). CDR3 length: 15 residues. In nucleotides, the CDR3 is TGTGCCAGCAGCCACCGGGACTATATACAAGAGACCCAGTACTTC. Protein product: CASSHRDYIQETQYF.

The chain joins TRBV30 to TRBJ2-7; no definite D call. V gave up 0 bases and J gave up 0 bases, with 9 bases separating them. The V gene's germline CDR1 is GTSNPN and CDR2 SVGIG (reference sequence). The CDR3 has 14 amino acids. CDR3 in DNA: TGTGCCTGGAGTGTTGGGGAAAGCTCCTACGAGCAGTACTTC. Protein sequence: CAWSVGESSYEQYF.

The rearrangement links TRBV27 to TRBJ2-1; TRBD2 agrees at 10 bases. Germline CDR1 is MNHEY and CDR2 is SMNVEV (reference sequence). The CDR3 totals 15 residues. V gave up 4 bases and J gave up 6 bases; unmatched junction bases: 6. The CDR3 nucleotides read TGTGCCAGCAGTTCGTTAGCGGGAGGACTCAATGAGCAGTTCTTC. This sequence encodes CASSSLAGGLNEQFF.

This chain links TRBV10-3 with TRBJ2-3; 7 positions match TRBD2. Germline V gives CDR1 ENHRY, CDR2 SYGVKD. The CDR3 contains 17 residues. Losses at the gene ends were 2 bases for V and 2 bases for J; bases not matched to a gene: 10. CDR3 residues: CAISEMGSGAHTDTQYF. The CDR3 DNA reads as TGTGCCATCAGTGAGATGGGAAGCGGGGCCCACACAGATACGCAGTATTTT.

A word on this clone: The junction shows a germline mismatch at one end, possibly a read error. The CDR3 here is CASSFVGTGFSETFF. The CDR3 DNA is TGTGCCAGCAGTTTCGTCGGGACAGGGTTTTCTGAAACTTTCTTT. The rearrangement links TRBV7-9 to TRBJ1-1; 9 positions match TRBD1. The CDR3 is 15 residues long. Germline-derived CDR1 and CDR2 are SEHNR and FQNEAQ (reference sequence).

The table lists this clone with a count of one. V usage is TRBV27 and J usage is TRBJ2-1; 14 bases agree with TRBD2. J was trimmed by 8 bases and V by 6 bases; bases with no gene match: 3. The CDR3 totals 14 residues. In germline, CDR1 is MNHEY, CDR2 SMNVEV (reference sequence). CDR3 loop: CASSRGLAGDEQFF. For the CDR3, the DNA is TGTGCCAGCAGCCGGGGACTAGCGGGAGATGAGCAGTTCTTC.

The V and J genes are TRBV6-5 and TRBJ1-2, with unresolved D. Deletions cut 6 bases from V and 3 bases from J, with 17 bases between. Germline V lookup: CDR1 MNHEY, CDR2 SVGAGI. This CDR3 has 15 amino acids. Here the CDR3 reads CASRAQRVTHYGYTF. The DNA of the CDR3 is TGTGCCAGCAGGGCGCAAAGGGTGACCCACTATGGCTACACCTTC.

The rearrangement links TRBV10-3 to TRBJ2-1, with 16 bases fitting TRBD2. This CDR3 region has 19 residues. V was clipped by 2 bases and J by 4 bases; unmatched bases: 8. Germline-derived CDR1 and CDR2 are ENHRY and SYGVKD. DNA of the CDR3: TGTGCCATCAGTGAGAACCCGGGACTAGCGGGAGGGCCTTACAATGAGCAGTTCTTC. The encoded protein is CAISENPGLAGGPYNEQFF.

V and J are TRBV28 and TRBJ2-7; 11 nucleotides agree with TRBD2. Unmatched junction bases numbered 8, after V lost 7 bases and J lost 6 bases. Germline lookup yields CDR1 MDHEN and CDR2 SYDVKM. The CDR3 length is 14 residues. Written as DNA, the CDR3 is TGTGCCAGCATTCCTACTAGCGGGAGACCCGAGCAGTACTTC. Amino acids: CASIPTSGRPEQYF.

This rearrangement joins TRBV27 to TRBJ2-7; D perhaps matches TRBD2 (6 bases). V gave up 6 bases and J gave up 3 bases, with 12 bases separating them. The CDR3 loop spans 13 amino acids. Germline assignment: CDR1 MNHEY and CDR2 SMNVEV (reference sequence). CDR3 coding DNA: TGTGCCAGCAGGGGCGGGGTCAACTACGAGCAGTACTTC. Encoded protein: CASRGGVNYEQYF.

The rearrangement links TRBV2 to TRBJ2-4; 13 bases fit TRBD2. V lost 8 bases, J lost 1 base, and 5 bases stayed unmatched. The CDR3 is 16 amino acids. CDR1 SNHLY and CDR2 FYNNEI come from the germline V gene. In DNA form, the CDR3 reads TGTGCCAGCCGGACTAGCGGGAGCTTGGCCAAAAACATTCAGTACTTC. This translates into CASRTSGSLAKNIQYF. Filled out from reference TRBV2 and TRBJ2-4, the complete variable domain reads EPEVTQTPSHQVTQMGQEVILRCVPISNHLYFYWYRQILGQKVEFLVSFYNNEISEKSEIFDDQFSVERPDGSNFTLKIRSTKLEDSAMYFCASRTSGSLAKNIQYFGAGTRLSVL.

The chain couples TRBV4-1 to TRBJ1-5; D remains ambiguous. The V end lost 3 bases, the J end lost 9 bases, and 18 bases lay between the germline ends. CDR3 length: 15 amino acids. CDR1 and CDR2 (germline): MGHRA, YSYEKL. CDR3 in DNA: TGCGCCAGCAGCCATGGAACCGCCGACCTCGGGCCCCAGCATTTT. It encodes CASSHGTADLGPQHF.

The chain couples TRBV7-9 to TRBJ1-3, with TRBD1 matching 8 bases. The CDR3 runs 19 residues. Per germline, CDR1 SEHNR and CDR2 FQNEAQ (reference sequence). With V trimmed by 4 bases and J by 0 bases, 14 bases remained unmatched. CDR3 loop: CASSSAIIRDRSSGNTIYF. The CDR3 nucleotides read TGTGCCAGCAGCTCAGCCATTATCCGGGACAGGAGCTCTGGAAACACCATATATTTT.

The V call is TRBV13, the J call TRBJ2-2; no clear D gene. Germline values: CDR1 PRHDT, CDR2 FYEKMQ (reference sequence). The CDR3 totals 14 residues. V dropped 0 bases and J dropped 6 bases, with 8 bases sitting between them. The DNA of the CDR3 is TGTGCCAGCAGCTTAGGCGGAAGGTCCGGGGAGCTGTTTTTT. Translating gives CASSLGGRSGELFF. Full variable domain (outside the CDR3, taken from reference TRBV13 and TRBJ2-2): AAGVIQSPRHLIKEKRETATLKCYPIPRHDTVYWYQQGPGQDPQFLISFYEKMQSDKGSIPDRFSAQQFSDYHSELNMSSLELGDSALYFCASSLGGRSGELFFGEGSRLTVL.

This chain uses TRBV19 with TRBJ2-7; 9 nucleotides line up with TRBD1. The CDR3 covers 14 residues. Germline V gene data show CDR1 as LNHDA and CDR2 as SQIVND (reference sequence). V was pared by 6 bases and J by 4 bases, with 7 bases of the junction left unmatched. CDR3 sequence: CASSRGQGLYEQYF. The CDR3 bases are TGTGCCAGTAGCAGGGGACAGGGCCTTTACGAGCAGTACTTC.